The 31 T cell receptor beta chains reported below all come from one sample, sequenced in a study of cytomegalovirus exposure and HLA in healthy donors listed by TCRdb under 2017. Libraries came from the immunoSEQ multiplex PCR assay. For the multiplex PCR, a mixture combining 60 forward primers for TCR Vbeta segments and 13 reverse primers for TCR Jbeta segments was used. TCRdb retrieved this table from immuneACCESS and kept in-frame rearrangements only. Not all clones are present; in checked studies, unresolved V genes account for under half, and no reason is known for the remainder. The sample records about 190,000 clones, roughly four fifths of which are singletons. The ten top clones hold around 1.7% of the sample. The specimen was PBMCs. The receptors come from a man aged 45 to 65 in good health and CMV-seronegative.

This chain joins TRBV6-5 and TRBJ2-7; 8 nucleotides align to TRBD1. Trimming cost V 0 bases and J 3 bases; bases outside gene matches: 4. There are 15 residues in the CDR3. CDR1 and CDR2 (germline): MNHEY, SVGAGI. CDR3 bases: TGTGCCAGCAGTTACTCACAGGGGGACTTCTACGAGCAGTACTTC. This sequence encodes CASSYSQGDFYEQYF.

The chain carries TRBV4-3 and TRBJ2-3; TRBD2 aligns across 8 bases. Trimming at V came to 1 base and at J to 5 bases, leaving 11 bases not matched to a gene. CDR1 is LGHNA, CDR2 YSLEER, per germline. The CDR3 contains 17 residues. The CDR3 sequence: CASSQGAGGQFKDTQYF. The CDR3 DNA is TGCGCCAGCAGCCAAGGGGCGGGGGGCCAATTCAAAGATACGCAGTATTTT.

The chain has TRBV4-1 and TRBJ2-2, with 9 positions matching TRBD1. Trimming cost V 2 bases and J 5 bases; bases outside gene matches: 12. From germline, CDR1 is MGHRA and CDR2 YSYEKL. The CDR3 runs to 18 residues. The CDR3 spells CASSQPVYGTGRTGELFF. CDR3 in DNA: TGCGCCAGCAGCCAACCAGTCTACGGGACAGGGCGAACCGGGGAGCTGTTTTTT.

The genes are TRBV9 and TRBJ2-5; a possible D gene is TRBD1 (6 bases). The J call may not be correct, given that the DNA end is closer to TRBJ2-7. Germline CDR1 and CDR2: SGDLS and YYNGEE. CDR3 length equals 14 residues. In DNA form, the CDR3 reads TGTGCCAGCGCCTCAAAGGGGGTGGGGTACGAGCAGTACTTC. Its translation is CASASKGVGYEQYF.

In its sample, this clone was seen once. This rearrangement joins TRBV5-8 to TRBJ2-3, with a possible D match to TRBD2 (5 bases). Germline V gives CDR1 SGHTS, CDR2 YDEGEE. This CDR3 comprises 14 residues. V lost 5 bases, J lost 0 bases, and 10 bases lay in between. The chain's CDR3 is CASRRRGSTDTQYF. DNA for the CDR3: TGTGCCAGCAGACGGAGAGGGAGCACAGATACGCAGTATTTT.

This clone was seen once. The chain carries TRBV5-6 and TRBJ1-6, with D hard to call. Germline CDR1 is SGHDT and CDR2 is YYEEEE. The CDR3 is 15 residues long. The V and J ends lost 7 bases and 13 bases respectively, with 24 bases between them. CDR3 sequence (DNA): TGTGCCAGCGCCTTTCCCAGGCTACTCGGGAAGCCCCTCCACTTT. Its protein product is CASAFPRLLGKPLHF.

This chain uses TRBV9 with TRBJ2-1; tentative D call: TRBD1 (6 bases). Germline CDR1 is SGDLS and CDR2 is YYNGEE. The CDR3 extends over 15 amino acids. V shed 4 bases and J shed 6 bases, with 17 bases lying between them. CDR3 bases: TGTGCCAGCAGCCTACAGGGCTCCTGGGGCAATGAGCAGTTCTTC. Amino acid sequence: CASSLQGSWGNEQFF.

CDR3: CASSPRLDLDTQYF. In DNA form, the CDR3 reads TGTGCCAGCTCACCTAGACTAGACCTGGATACGCAGTATTTT. The chain combines TRBV18 with TRBJ2-3; a possible D gene is TRBD2 (6 bases). This CDR3 has 14 residues. CDR1 and CDR2 from the germline V gene are KGHSH and LQKENI. V gave up 3 bases and J gave up 6 bases, with 13 bases separating them.

This clone appeared once. The rearrangement joins TRBV12-5 to TRBJ1-1; D may be TRBD1 (5 bases). CDR3 length: 16 residues. Germline assignment: CDR1 LGHNT and CDR2 FRNRAP. The V gene lost 2 bases and the J gene lost 4 bases, with 17 bases spanning the gap. The CDR3: CASGLRGRGLGTEAFF. In nucleotides, the CDR3 is TGTGCTAGTGGTTTGCGGGGGAGAGGGTTGGGCACTGAAGCTTTCTTT.

The chain uses TRBV7-6 and TRBJ2-6; D is unresolved. Per the germline V gene, CDR1 is SGHVS and CDR2 is FNYEAQ. V was shortened by 2 bases and J by 4 bases, with 9 bases between the two germline ends. The CDR3 spans 15 residues. The CDR3 region is CASSLQAGGANVLTF. CDR3 nucleotide sequence: TGTGCCAGCAGCTTACAGGCAGGCGGGGCCAACGTCCTGACTTTC.

J is TRBJ2-2 and V is TRBV11-3; 9 positions match TRBD1. Trimming cost V 5 bases and J 6 bases; bases outside gene matches: 10. Germline loops: CDR1 SGHNT, CDR2 YENEEA. The CDR3 covers 16 residues. The CDR3 spells CASSIGGQGRPGELFF. DNA of the CDR3: TGTGCCAGCAGCATTGGGGGACAGGGAAGGCCCGGGGAGCTGTTTTTT.

Turning to this clone: Its ends do not fully match the called genes, so a read error is possible. The rearrangement joins TRBV5-8 to TRBJ1-5; D remains ambiguous. CDR3 length equals 16 residues. Per the germline V gene, CDR1 is SGHTS and CDR2 is YDEGEE. Written as DNA, the CDR3 is TGTGCCAGCAGCTTCCATCTAACTCCTAGCAATCAGCCCCGGCATTTT. Amino acid sequence: CASSFHLTPSNQPRHF. The full variable domain, its missing parts supplied by reference TRBV5-8 and TRBJ1-5, is EAGVTQSPTHLIKTRGQQATLRCSPISGHTSVYWYQQALGLGLQFLLWYDEGEERNRGNFPPRFSGRQFPNYSSELNVNALELEDSALYLCASSFHLTPSNQPRHFGDGTRLSIL.

This chain connects TRBV28 to TRBJ2-2; TRBD1 agrees at 8 bases. Germline V gives CDR1 MDHEN, CDR2 SYDVKM. V shed 3 bases and J 5 bases; nucleotides not matched to a gene: 8. The CDR3 contains 16 residues. The CDR3 spells CASSFHGQGKTGELFF. Written as DNA, the CDR3 is TGTGCCAGCAGTTTCCATGGACAGGGTAAAACCGGGGAGCTGTTTTTT.

The chain uses TRBV6-1 and TRBJ2-5, with 7 bases fitting TRBD1. From germline, CDR1 is MNHNS and CDR2 SASEGT. The CDR3 length is 15 residues. The junction had 7 bases not matched to a gene; V was cut back by 5 bases and J by 1 base. For the CDR3, the DNA is TGTGCCAGCAGTCAGGGGGTCCGACCCCAAGAGACCCAGTACTTC. The encoded protein is CASSQGVRPQETQYF.

V gene TRBV7-8 combines with J gene TRBJ1-4, with 8 bases lining up with TRBD1. The germline CDR1 and CDR2 sequences are SGHVS and FQNEAQ. The CDR3 contains 12 residues. V lost 1 base, J lost 17 bases, and 6 bases stayed unmatched. This CDR3 is CASSLEGQVLFF. The CDR3 nucleotides read TGTGCCAGCAGCTTAGAGGGACAGGTCCTTTTTTTT.

The CDR3 spells CASSTTVPSEQFF. The CDR3 DNA reads TGTGCCAGCAGCACGACAGTCCCCAGTGAGCAGTTCTTC. The V gene is TRBV7-2, the J gene TRBJ2-1, with D perhaps TRBD1 (5 bases). The germline V and J ends were trimmed by 5 bases and 9 bases, with 14 bases remaining between them. The CDR3 consists of 13 residues. The germline V gene encodes CDR1 SGHTA and CDR2 FQGNSA.

The chain employs TRBV19 and TRBJ2-7; the match to TRBD1 covers 8 bases. The CDR3 extends over 13 amino acids. The trim removed 5 bases at V and 6 bases at J, leaving 6 bases unmatched. Germline CDR1 LNHDA, CDR2 SQIVND (reference sequence). For the CDR3, the DNA is TGTGCCAGTAGTTTTGGACAGGGCCTCGAGCAGTACTTC. It specifies CASSFGQGLEQYF.

This clone occurred a few times. V is TRBV19 and J is TRBJ2-7; 10 nucleotides align to TRBD2. This CDR3 has 14 residues. Germline trimming cut 9 bases from V and 5 bases from J; bases unmatched to any gene: 10. Germline V gives CDR1 LNHDA, CDR2 SQIVND (reference sequence). The CDR3 loop is CASLGRLAGDEQYF. The DNA for the CDR3 is TGTGCCAGCCTTGGTCGGCTAGCGGGAGACGAGCAGTACTTC.

The rearrangement uses TRBV5-1 and TRBJ2-2; D gene uncertain. This CDR3 region has 11 residues. V was shortened by 2 bases and J by 6 bases, with 2 bases between the two germline ends. Germline V gene data show CDR1 as SGHRS and CDR2 as YFSETQ. CDR3 nucleotides: TGCGCCAGCAGCTTCTCCGGGGAGCTGTTTTTT. Residues: CASSFSGELFF.

This chain connects TRBV5-1 to TRBJ2-4; D is possibly TRBD1 (6 bases). The CDR3 contains 14 residues. Germline V gene sequence: CDR1 SGHRS, CDR2 YFSETQ. Trimming cost V 0 bases and J 4 bases, with 8 bases left between them. The DNA of the CDR3 is TGCGCCAGCAGCTTGGAACAGGGTAAAAACATTCAGTACTTC. Amino acid sequence: CASSLEQGKNIQYF.

This clone has just one count. The chain employs TRBV19 and TRBJ2-5; 8 bases map to TRBD1. The CDR3 is 14 amino acids. Germline trimming cut 4 bases from V and 2 bases from J; bases unmatched to any gene: 3. Germline assignment: CDR1 LNHDA and CDR2 SQIVND (reference sequence). The CDR3 protein is CASSRRQGQETQYF. The CDR3 DNA reads TGTGCCAGTAGTAGACGACAGGGGCAAGAGACCCAGTACTTC.

The gene calls are TRBV28 and TRBJ2-2, with D maybe TRBD1 (5 bases). V was clipped by 7 bases and J by 2 bases, with 17 bases between them. Germline loops: CDR1 MDHEN, CDR2 SYDVKM. CDR3 length equals 16 residues. This CDR3 is CASIGQRTRNTGELFF. The DNA for the CDR3 is TGTGCCAGCATCGGTCAGAGGACAAGAAACACCGGGGAGCTGTTTTTT.

A remark on this clone: Relative to the germline gene, one junction end is altered; a read error may explain this. The chain employs TRBV19 and TRBJ2-1, with TRBD2 matching over 8 bases. From germline, CDR1 is LNHDA and CDR2 SQIVND (reference sequence). The CDR3 loop spans 12 amino acids. This CDR3 reads CASSVPAGATLF. The CDR3 DNA follows: TGTGCCAGTAGTGTTCCAGCGGGAGCCACCCTCTTC. Full variable domain (outside the CDR3, taken from reference TRBV19 and TRBJ2-1): DGGITQSPKYLFRKEGQNVTLSCEQNLNHDAMYWYRQDPGQGLRLIYYSQIVNDFQKGDIAEGYSVSREKKESFPLTVTSAQKNPTAFYLCASSVPAGATLFGPGTRLTVL.

This rearrangement joins TRBV7-8 to TRBJ2-1; 7 bases are a match to TRBD1. V shed 7 bases, J shed 4 bases, and the junction held 7 bases outside the gene matches. CDR1 is SGHVS, CDR2 FQNEAQ, per germline. This CDR3 comprises 14 residues. The CDR3 sequence: CASNPDRAYNEQFF. For the CDR3, the DNA is TGTGCCAGCAACCCTGACAGGGCTTACAATGAGCAGTTCTTC.

The chain couples TRBV2 to TRBJ2-1; 9 positions agree with TRBD2. The CDR3 is 13 amino acids. V gave up 8 bases and J gave up 9 bases; unmatched junction bases: 8. In germline, CDR1 is SNHLY, CDR2 FYNNEI. CDR3 in DNA: TGTGCCAGCTTCGCGGGAGGGCCGACTGAGCAGTTCTTC. Encoded protein: CASFAGGPTEQFF.

The chain employs TRBV7-3 and TRBJ2-5; 15 positions match TRBD2. CDR1 SGHTA and CDR2 FQGTGA come from the germline V gene. The CDR3 totals 15 residues. V dropped 5 bases and J dropped 5; count of bases not matched to a gene: 3. The CDR3 here is CASSLGLAGGETQYF. The CDR3, as DNA: TGTGCCAGCAGCCTCGGACTAGCGGGAGGGGAGACCCAGTACTTC. Variable domain in full (rest from reference TRBV7-3 and TRBJ2-5): GAGVSQTPSNKVTEKGKYVELRCDPISGHTALYWYRQSLGQGPEFLIYFQGTGAADDSGLPNDRFFAVRPEGSVSTLKIQRTERGDSAVYLCASSLGLAGGETQYFGPGTRLLVL.

This CDR3 reads CASSESSVPTGELFF. The CDR3 bases are TGTGCCAGCAGTGAATCTAGCGTTCCCACCGGGGAGCTGTTTTTT. The rearrangement uses TRBV2 and TRBJ2-2, with a weak D call TRBD2 (6 bases). This CDR3 is 15 amino acids long. V lost 2 bases and J lost 4, with 11 bases in between. Germline loops: CDR1 SNHLY, CDR2 FYNNEI.

The chain recombines TRBV18 with TRBJ2-6; tentative D call: TRBD1 (6 bases). The CDR3 extends over 16 amino acids. V lost 1 base to trimming and J lost 4 bases, with 11 bases between them. Looked up from germline, CDR1 is KGHSH and CDR2 is LQKENI. The CDR3 region is CASSPLNREGANVLTF. The CDR3, as DNA: TGTGCCAGCTCACCACTCAACAGGGAGGGGGCCAACGTCCTGACTTTC.

The chain links TRBV5-1 to TRBJ2-3; D remains unclear. The CDR3 is made up of 11 amino acids. V was pared by 9 bases and J by 3 bases, with 8 bases between. The V gene's germline CDR1 is SGHRS and CDR2 YFSETQ. This CDR3 reads CATSLTDTQYF. The CDR3 DNA reads TGCGCCACCTCCCTTACAGATACGCAGTATTTT. The full variable domain, in which reference TRBV5-1 and TRBJ2-3 provide the parts outside the CDR3, is KAGVTQTPRYLIKTRGQQVTLSCSPISGHRSVSWYQQTPGQGLQFLFEYFSETQRNKGNFPGRFSGRQFSNSRSEMNVSTLELGDSALYLCATSLTDTQYFGPGTRLTVL.

The rearrangement joins TRBV7-6 to TRBJ1-6; D is unresolved. Germline CDR1 and CDR2: SGHVS and FNYEAQ. V lost 3 bases and J 5 bases, leaving 11 bases between the germline ends. The CDR3 runs to 15 residues. The CDR3 spells CASSFGSGDNSPLHF. CDR3 DNA sequence: TGTGCCAGCAGCTTTGGGTCCGGGGATAATTCACCCCTCCACTTT. Complete variable domain (other parts from reference TRBV7-6 and TRBJ1-6): GAGVSQSPRYKVTKRGQDVALRCDPISGHVSLYWYRQALGQGPEFLTYFNYEAQQDKSGLPNDRFSAERPEGSISTLTIQRTEQRDSAMYRCASSFGSGDNSPLHFGNGTRLTVT.

V usage is TRBV5-1 and J usage is TRBJ2-1, with 10 bases matching TRBD2. V was clipped by 0 bases and J by 6 bases; unmatched bases: 3. CDR1 SGHRS and CDR2 YFSETQ come from the germline V gene. This CDR3 is built from 15 residues. The CDR3 coding sequence is TGCGCCAGCAGCTTGGTGGTAGCGGGAGGCAATGAGCAGTTCTTC. It specifies CASSLVVAGGNEQFF.